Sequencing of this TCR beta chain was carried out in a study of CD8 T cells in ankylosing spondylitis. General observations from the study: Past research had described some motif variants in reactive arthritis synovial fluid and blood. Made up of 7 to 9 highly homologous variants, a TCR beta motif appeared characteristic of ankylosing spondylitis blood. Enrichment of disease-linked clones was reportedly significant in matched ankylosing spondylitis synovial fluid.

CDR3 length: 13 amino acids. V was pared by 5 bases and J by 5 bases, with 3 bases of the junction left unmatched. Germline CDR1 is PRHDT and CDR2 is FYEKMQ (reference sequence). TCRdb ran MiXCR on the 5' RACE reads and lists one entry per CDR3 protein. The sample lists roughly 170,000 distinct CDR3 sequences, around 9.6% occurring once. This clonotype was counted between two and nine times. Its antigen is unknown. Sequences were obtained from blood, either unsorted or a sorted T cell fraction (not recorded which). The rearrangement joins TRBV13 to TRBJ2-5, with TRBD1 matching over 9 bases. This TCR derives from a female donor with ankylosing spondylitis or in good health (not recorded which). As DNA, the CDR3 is TGTGCCAGCAGCACTACAGGGGGCGAGACCCAGTACTTC. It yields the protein CASSTTGGETQYF.